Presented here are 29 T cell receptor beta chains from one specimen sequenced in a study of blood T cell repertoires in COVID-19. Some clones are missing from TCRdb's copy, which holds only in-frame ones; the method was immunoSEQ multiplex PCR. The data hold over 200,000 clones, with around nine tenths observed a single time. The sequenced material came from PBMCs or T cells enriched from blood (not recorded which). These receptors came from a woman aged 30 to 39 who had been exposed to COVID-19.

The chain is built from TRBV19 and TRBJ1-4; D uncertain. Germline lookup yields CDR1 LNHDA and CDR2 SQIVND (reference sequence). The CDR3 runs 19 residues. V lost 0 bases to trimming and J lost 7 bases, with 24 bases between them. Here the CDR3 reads CASSIDRGRRTAKSEKLFF. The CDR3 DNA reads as TGTGCCAGTAGTATAGATCGAGGTCGGAGAACGGCAAAAAGTGAAAAACTGTTTTTT.

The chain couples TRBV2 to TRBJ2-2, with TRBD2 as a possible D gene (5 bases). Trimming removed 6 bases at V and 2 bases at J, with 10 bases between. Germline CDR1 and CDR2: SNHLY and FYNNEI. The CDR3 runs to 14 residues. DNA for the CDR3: TGTGCCAGCAGCGTACTAGGTAACACCGGGGAGCTGTTTTTT. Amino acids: CASSVLGNTGELFF. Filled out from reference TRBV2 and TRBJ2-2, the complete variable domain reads EPEVTQTPSHQVTQMGQEVILRCVPISNHLYFYWYRQILGQKVEFLVSFYNNEISEKSEIFDDQFSVERPDGSNFTLKIRSTKLEDSAMYFCASSVLGNTGELFFGEGSRLTVL.

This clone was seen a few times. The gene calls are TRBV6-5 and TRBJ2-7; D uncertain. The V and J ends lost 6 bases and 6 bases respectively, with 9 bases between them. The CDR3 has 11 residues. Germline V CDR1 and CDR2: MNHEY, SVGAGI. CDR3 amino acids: CASRRSGEQYF. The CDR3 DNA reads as TGTGCCAGCAGACGGTCGGGCGAGCAGTACTTC.

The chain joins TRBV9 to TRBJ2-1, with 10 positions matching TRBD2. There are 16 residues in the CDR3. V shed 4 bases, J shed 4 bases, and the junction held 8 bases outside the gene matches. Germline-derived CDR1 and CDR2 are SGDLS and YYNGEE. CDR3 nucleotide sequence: TGTGCCAGCAGCTCCCAAGGACTAGCGGAGTACAATGAGCAGTTCTTC. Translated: CASSSQGLAEYNEQFF.

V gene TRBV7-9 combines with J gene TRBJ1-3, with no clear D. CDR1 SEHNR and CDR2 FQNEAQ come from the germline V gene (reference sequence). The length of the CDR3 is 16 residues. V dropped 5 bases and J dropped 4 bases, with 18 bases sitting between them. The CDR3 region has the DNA TGTGCCAGCAGCCTCCCCTCAAGCGAATCAGGAAACACCATATATTTT. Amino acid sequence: CASSLPSSESGNTIYF. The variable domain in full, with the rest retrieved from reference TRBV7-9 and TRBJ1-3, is DTGVSQNPRHKITKRGQNVTFRCDPISEHNRLYWYRQTLGQGPEFLTYFQNEAQLEKSRLLSDRFSAERPKGSFSTLEIQRTEQGDSAMYLCASSLPSSESGNTIYFGEGSWLTVV.

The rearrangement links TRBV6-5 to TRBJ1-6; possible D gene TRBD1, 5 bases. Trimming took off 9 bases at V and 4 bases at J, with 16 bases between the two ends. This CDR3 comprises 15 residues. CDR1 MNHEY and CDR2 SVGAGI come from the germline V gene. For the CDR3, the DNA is TGTGCCAGTAAGCTTCGGGGGGAATATAATTCACCCCTCCACTTT. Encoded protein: CASKLRGEYNSPLHF.

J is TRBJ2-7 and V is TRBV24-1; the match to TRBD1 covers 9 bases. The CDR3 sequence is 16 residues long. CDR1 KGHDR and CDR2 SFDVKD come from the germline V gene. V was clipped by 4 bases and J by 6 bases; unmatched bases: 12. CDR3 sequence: CATSDPPGQGTSEQYF. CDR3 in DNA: TGTGCCACCAGTGACCCTCCGGGACAGGGTACTTCCGAGCAGTACTTC.

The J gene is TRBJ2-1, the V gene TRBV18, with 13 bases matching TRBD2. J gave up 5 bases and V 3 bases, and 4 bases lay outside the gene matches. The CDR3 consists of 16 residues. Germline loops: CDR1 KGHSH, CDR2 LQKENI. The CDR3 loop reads CASSPGLAGTNNEQFF. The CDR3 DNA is TGTGCCAGCTCACCGGGACTAGCGGGAACTAACAATGAGCAGTTCTTC.

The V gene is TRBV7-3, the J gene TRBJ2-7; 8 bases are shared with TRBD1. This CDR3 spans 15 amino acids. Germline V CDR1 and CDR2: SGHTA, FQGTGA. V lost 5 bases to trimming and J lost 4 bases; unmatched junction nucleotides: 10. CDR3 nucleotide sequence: TGTGCCAGCAGCAAGGCCCCGGGACAGGCGTACGAGCAGTACTTC. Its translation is CASSKAPGQAYEQYF.

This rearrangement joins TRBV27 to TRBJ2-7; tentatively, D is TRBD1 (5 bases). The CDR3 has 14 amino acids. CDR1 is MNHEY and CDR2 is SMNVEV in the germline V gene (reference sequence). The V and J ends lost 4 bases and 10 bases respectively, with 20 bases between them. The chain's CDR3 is CASSSPSQGVPQYF. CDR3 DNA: TGTGCCAGCAGTTCACCCTCCCAGGGCGTACCCCAGTACTTC.

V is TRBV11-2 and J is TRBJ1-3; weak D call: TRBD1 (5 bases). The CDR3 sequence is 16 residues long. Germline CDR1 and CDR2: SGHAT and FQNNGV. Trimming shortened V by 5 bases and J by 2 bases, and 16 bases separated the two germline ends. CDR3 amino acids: CASSPGDSPTGNTIYF. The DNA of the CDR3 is TGTGCCAGCAGCCCCGGCGACAGTCCCACTGGAAACACCATATATTTT.

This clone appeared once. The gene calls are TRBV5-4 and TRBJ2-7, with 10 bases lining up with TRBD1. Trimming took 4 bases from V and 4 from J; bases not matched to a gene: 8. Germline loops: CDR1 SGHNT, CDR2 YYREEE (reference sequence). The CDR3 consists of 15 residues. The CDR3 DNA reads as TGTGCCAGCAGCCCCGGGACAGGGGTTTTTTACGAGCAGTACTTC. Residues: CASSPGTGVFYEQYF. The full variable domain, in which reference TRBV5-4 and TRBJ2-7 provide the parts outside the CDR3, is ETGVTQSPTHLIKTRGQQVTLRCSSQSGHNTVSWYQQALGQGPQFIFQYYREEENGRGNFPPRFSGLQFPNYSSELNVNALELDDSALYLCASSPGTGVFYEQYFGPGTRLTVT.

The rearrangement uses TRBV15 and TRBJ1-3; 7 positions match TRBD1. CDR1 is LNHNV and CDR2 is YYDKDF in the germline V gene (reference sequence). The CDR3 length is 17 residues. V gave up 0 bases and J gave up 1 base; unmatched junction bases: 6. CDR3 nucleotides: TGTGCCACCAGCAGAGATAGGGGGCTCCTTTCTGGAAACACCATATATTTT. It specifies CATSRDRGLLSGNTIYF.

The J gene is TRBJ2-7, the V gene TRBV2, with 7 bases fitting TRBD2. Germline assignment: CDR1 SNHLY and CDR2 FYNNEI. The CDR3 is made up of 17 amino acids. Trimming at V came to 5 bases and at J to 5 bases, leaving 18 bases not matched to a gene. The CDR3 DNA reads TGTGCCAGCAGTTACGCCAATCCCGGGACTATAGACCACGAGCAGTACTTC. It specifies CASSYANPGTIDHEQYF.

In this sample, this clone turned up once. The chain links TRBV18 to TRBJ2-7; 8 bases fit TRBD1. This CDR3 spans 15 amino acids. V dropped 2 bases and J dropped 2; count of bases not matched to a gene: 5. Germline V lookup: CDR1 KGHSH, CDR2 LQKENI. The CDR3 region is CASSPLQGATYEQYF. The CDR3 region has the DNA TGTGCCAGCTCACCATTGCAGGGGGCCACCTACGAGCAGTACTTC.

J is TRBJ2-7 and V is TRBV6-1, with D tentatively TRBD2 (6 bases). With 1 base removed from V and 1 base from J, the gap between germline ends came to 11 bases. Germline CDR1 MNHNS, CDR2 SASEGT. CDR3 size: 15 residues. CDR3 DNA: TGTGCCAGCAGTGAAGGTGGGACTGGTTCCTACGAGCAGTACTTC. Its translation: CASSEGGTGSYEQYF.

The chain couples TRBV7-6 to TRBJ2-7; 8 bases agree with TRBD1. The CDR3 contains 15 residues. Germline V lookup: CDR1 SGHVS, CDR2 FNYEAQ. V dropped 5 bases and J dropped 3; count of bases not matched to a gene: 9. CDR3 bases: TGTGCCAGCAGCACCACATTACAGGGGGACTACGAGCAGTACTTC. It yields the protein CASSTTLQGDYEQYF.

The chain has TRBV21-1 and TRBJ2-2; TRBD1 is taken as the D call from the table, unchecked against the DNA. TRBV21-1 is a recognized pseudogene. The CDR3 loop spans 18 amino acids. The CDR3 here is CASSKSAHDSANTGELFF. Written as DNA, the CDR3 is TGTGCCAGCAGCAAATCTGCGCACGACAGCGCGAACACCGGGGAGCTGTTTTTT.

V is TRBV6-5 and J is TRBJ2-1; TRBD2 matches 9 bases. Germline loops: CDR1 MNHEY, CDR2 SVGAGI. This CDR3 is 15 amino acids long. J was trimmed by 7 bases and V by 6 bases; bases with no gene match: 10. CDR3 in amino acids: CASRVSGRNRNEQFF. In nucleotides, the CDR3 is TGTGCCAGCAGGGTTAGCGGGAGAAATAGAAATGAGCAGTTCTTC.

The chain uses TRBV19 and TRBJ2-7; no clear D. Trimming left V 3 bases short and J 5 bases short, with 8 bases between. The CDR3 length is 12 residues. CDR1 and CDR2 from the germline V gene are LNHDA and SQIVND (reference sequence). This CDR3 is CASSIPGHEQYF. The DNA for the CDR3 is TGTGCCAGTAGTATTCCCGGTCACGAGCAGTACTTC.

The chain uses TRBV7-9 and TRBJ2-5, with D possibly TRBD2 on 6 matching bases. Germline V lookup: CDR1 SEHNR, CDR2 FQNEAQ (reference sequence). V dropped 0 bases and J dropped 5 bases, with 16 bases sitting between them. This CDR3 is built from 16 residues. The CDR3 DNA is TGTGCCAGCAGCTTAGCACGGGAGTGGGGTTTGGAGACCCAGTACTTC. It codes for CASSLAREWGLETQYF. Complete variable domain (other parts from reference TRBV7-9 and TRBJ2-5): DTGVSQNPRHKITKRGQNVTFRCDPISEHNRLYWYRQTLGQGPEFLTYFQNEAQLEKSRLLSDRFSAERPKGSFSTLEIQRTEQGDSAMYLCASSLAREWGLETQYFGPGTRLLVL.

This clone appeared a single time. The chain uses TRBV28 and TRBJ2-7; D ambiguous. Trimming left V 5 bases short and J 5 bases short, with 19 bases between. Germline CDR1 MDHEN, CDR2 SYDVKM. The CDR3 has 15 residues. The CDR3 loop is CASSPTGSGVHEQYF. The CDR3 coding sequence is TGTGCCAGCAGTCCAACCGGTTCGGGTGTCCACGAGCAGTACTTC. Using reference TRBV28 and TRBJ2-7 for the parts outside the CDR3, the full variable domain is DVKVTQSSRYLVKRTGEKVFLECVQDMDHENMFWYRQDPGLGLRLIYFSYDVKMKEKGDIPEGYSVSREKKERFSLILESASTNQTSMYLCASSPTGSGVHEQYFGPGTRLTVT.

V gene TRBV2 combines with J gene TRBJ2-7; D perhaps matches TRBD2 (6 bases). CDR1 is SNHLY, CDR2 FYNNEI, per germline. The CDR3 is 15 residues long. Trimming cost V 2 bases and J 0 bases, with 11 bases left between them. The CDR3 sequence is CASSEWGDPSYEQYF. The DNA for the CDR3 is TGTGCCAGCAGTGAATGGGGGGACCCCTCCTACGAGCAGTACTTC.

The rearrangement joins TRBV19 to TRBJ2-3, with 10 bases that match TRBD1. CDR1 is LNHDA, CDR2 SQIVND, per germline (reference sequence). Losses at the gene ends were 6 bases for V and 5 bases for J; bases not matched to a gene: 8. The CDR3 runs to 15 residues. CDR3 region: CASSRQGASGDTQYF. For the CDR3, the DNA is TGTGCCAGTAGCCGACAGGGGGCGAGTGGAGATACGCAGTATTTT.

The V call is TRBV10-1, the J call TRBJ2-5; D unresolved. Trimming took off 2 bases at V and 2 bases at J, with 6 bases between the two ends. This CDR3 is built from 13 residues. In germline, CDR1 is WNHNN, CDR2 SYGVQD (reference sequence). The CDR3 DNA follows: TGCGCCAGCAGTGAGACACCACAAGAGACCCAGTACTTC. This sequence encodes CASSETPQETQYF.

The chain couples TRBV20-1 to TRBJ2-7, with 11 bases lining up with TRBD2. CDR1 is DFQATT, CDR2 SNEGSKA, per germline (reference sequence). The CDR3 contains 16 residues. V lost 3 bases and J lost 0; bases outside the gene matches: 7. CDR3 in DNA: TGCAGTGCTAGTGGTCTAGCGGGAGGCGCCTCCTACGAGCAGTACTTC. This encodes CSASGLAGGASYEQYF.

CDR3 amino acids: CASSEPGSGNTIYF. Written as DNA, the CDR3 is TGTGCCAGCAGTGAGCCGGGAAGCGGAAACACCATATATTTT. The genes are TRBV2 and TRBJ1-3; no definite D call. V shed 3 bases and J shed 4 bases, with 10 bases lying between them. CDR1 is SNHLY and CDR2 is FYNNEI in the germline V gene. CDR3 length: 14 residues.

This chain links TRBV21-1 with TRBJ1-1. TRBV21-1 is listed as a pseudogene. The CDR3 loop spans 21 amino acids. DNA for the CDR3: TGTGCCAGCAGCAAAGGAGGACTATACACCACGGACTTAGTTCAAAACACTGAAGCTTTCTTT. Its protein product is CASSKGGLYTTDLVQNTEAFF.

DNA for the CDR3: TGTGCCAGCATCCCGGGACTAGCGGGAGGATCCGGGGAGCTGTTTTTT. Protein sequence: CASIPGLAGGSGELFF. The V call is TRBV2, the J call TRBJ2-2; 15 nucleotides line up with TRBD2. With 7 bases clipped from V and 6 bases from J, the junction kept 6 bases outside the gene matches. CDR3 size: 16 residues. Germline V lookup: CDR1 SNHLY, CDR2 FYNNEI.